This TCR beta chain was retrieved from a study of T cells after posttransplantation cyclophosphamide (dated by TCRdb to 2016 to 2018). Notes on the research overall: Using TRB sequencing, the study followed how the T cell repertoire reconstituted after myeloablative bone marrow transplantation in which posttransplantation cyclophosphamide served as GVHD prophylaxis. In 3 patients, up to about 3 additional blood samples taken between 2 and 5.2 years after transplant also underwent TRB sequencing, as did pretransplant blood from 4 patients. Public TRB sequences were queried against a database of over 3,600 sequences associated with responses to pathogens, tumor antigens, self-antigens and alloantigens. TRB sequencing was performed on blood from all 35 or so PTCy patients with 1-year posttransplant specimens. Antigen receptor sequencing covered samples from roughly 40 PTCy-treated patients and approximately 17 of their related bone marrow donors. Because TRA and TRB clonality correlated tightly in several samples, later TCR analyses were limited to TRB.

Interpreted using the paper, the treatment or condition label stands for: high-dose cyclophosphamide on days +3 and +4 as single-agent GVHD prophylaxis. Busulfan and fludarabine conditioning, a related or unrelated marrow graft, and cyclophosphamide on days +3 and +4 were given to PTCy patients. The PTCy-treated patients were enrolled in a prospective multi-institutional clinical trial. Mononuclear cells from peripheral blood and bone marrow were separated by Ficoll-Hypaque density centrifugation and then cryopreserved. This clone came up a few times. Its antigen remains undetermined. Base qualities are not recorded, but no much larger clone differs from it by a single base. V was cut back by 2 bases and J by 2 bases, leaving a gap of 10 bases between them. According to the germline V gene, CDR1 reads MNHEY and CDR2 reads SVGAGI. From cysteine to phenylalanine, the CDR3 is 15 amino acids long. The kept DNA is CDR3 alone, 45 bases in frame from the first base.

The research as a whole found: Across more than 40 patients, TRB clonality was highly associated with recipient CMV seropositivity and CMV reactivation, and diversity in PTCy patients was similar to diversity in CNI/methotrexate controls. The TRB repertoires of T cells infiltrating skin or the GI tract showed only limited overlap with the TRB repertoires found in blood. Donor-recipient similarity was low at 1-2 months but rose over the first year, and later blood repertoires were often dominated by donor CD8+ memory clones.

Genomic DNA was the input for TRB sequencing, which was run either with the immunoSEQ assay at survey resolution or with the hsTCRB kit. The paper's processing steps were these. The immunoSEQ software handled the initial read processing, while the LymphoSeq R package was used for the repertoire analyses. Clonality was calculated as 1 minus normalized Shannon entropy, and the Gini coefficient was also calculated for each TRB dataset. Phenotypes of unsorted samples were inferred by mapping TRB sequences from sorted subsets of the recipient or donor onto unsorted samples of the same recipient. The immuneACCESS repertoire file appears here via TCRdb, limited to in-frame rearrangements. These files lack a portion of the clones; in checked studies, under half of the deficit traces to unresolved V genes, and the cause of the others is not known. V and J calls and clone size are copied from that table; D and trimming were computed from the DNA. Listed for this sample are approximately 5,400 clones, none observed only a single time. The ten largest make up around 25% of the sample.

The chain couples TRBV6-5 to TRBJ1-3, and TRBD1 may be the D gene, going by 5 matching bases. The source of this sequence is a male patient between 55 and 70 years old who received an allogeneic stem cell transplant from a related donor, was CMV-positive, and had no GVHD. A transplant means some T cells may be of graft donor rather than patient origin. The specimen comprised PBMCs, sampled after allogeneic stem cell transplant with posttransplant cyclophosphamide. In nucleotide form, the sequence is TGTGCCAGCAGTTACGCAGGGCTAACTGGAAACACCATATATTTT. This encodes CASSYAGLTGNTIYF.